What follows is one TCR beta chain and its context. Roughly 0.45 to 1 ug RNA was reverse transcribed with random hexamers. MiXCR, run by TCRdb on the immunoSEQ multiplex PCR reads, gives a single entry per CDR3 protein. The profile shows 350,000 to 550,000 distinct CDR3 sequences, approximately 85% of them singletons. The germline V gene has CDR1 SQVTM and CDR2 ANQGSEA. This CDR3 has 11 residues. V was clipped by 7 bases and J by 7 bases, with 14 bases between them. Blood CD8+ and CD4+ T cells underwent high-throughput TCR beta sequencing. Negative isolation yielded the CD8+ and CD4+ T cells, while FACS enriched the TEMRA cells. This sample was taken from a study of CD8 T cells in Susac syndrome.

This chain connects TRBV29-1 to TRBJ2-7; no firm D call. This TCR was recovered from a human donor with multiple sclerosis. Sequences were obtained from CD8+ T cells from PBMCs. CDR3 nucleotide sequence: TGCAGCGCCACCAGGCTAGGGGAGCAGTACTTC. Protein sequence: CSATRLGEQYF.